The 12 T cell receptor beta chains given below trace back to one sample, sequenced in a study of T cells in localized non-small cell lung cancer (dated by TCRdb to about 2020). The receptor library was made with the immunoSEQ multiplex PCR assay. TCRdb limited this immuneACCESS table to in-frame rearrangements with V and J called. A share of clones is missing; checked studies link under half to unresolved V genes, and the rest is unexplained. Within this sample are about 41,000 clones, with roughly 90% of them counted one time only. The ten most abundant clones make up about 2.6% of the sample. This specimen was peripheral blood, taken before any cancer treatment. These receptors all come from a female donor over 55 with stage I squamous cell lung carcinoma.

This rearrangement joins TRBV18 to TRBJ1-1; perhaps TRBD1 as D (6 bases). V was shortened by 3 bases and J by 5 bases, with 19 bases between the two germline ends. CDR1 is KGHSH, CDR2 LQKENI, per germline. The CDR3 extends over 16 amino acids. The CDR3 sequence: CASSPLGRGTGTEAFF. The CDR3 nucleotides are TGTGCCAGCTCACCCCTTGGGAGGGGGACGGGAACTGAAGCTTTCTTT.

This clone was counted only a few times. The chain joins TRBV11-2 to TRBJ2-1; 10 positions agree with TRBD2. J gave up 4 bases and V 6 bases, and 9 bases lay outside the gene matches. There are 16 residues in the CDR3. Germline values: CDR1 SGHAT, CDR2 FQNNGV. CDR3 bases: TGTGCCAGCAGACGGTTGACTAGCGGGCGGTACAATGAGCAGTTCTTC. Translating gives CASRRLTSGRYNEQFF.

This clone was detected a few times. The J gene is TRBJ2-3, the V gene TRBV7-2; D gene unclear. This CDR3 has 14 amino acids. Germline V gene data show CDR1 as SGHTA and CDR2 as FQGNSA. With 5 bases removed from V and 2 bases from J, the gap between germline ends came to 11 bases. In DNA, the CDR3 is TGTGCCAGCAGCCTGTATCTAAACACAGATACGCAGTATTTT. It encodes CASSLYLNTDTQYF. Complete variable domain (other parts from reference TRBV7-2 and TRBJ2-3): GAGVSQSPSNKVTEKGKDVELRCDPISGHTALYWYRQSLGQGLEFLIYFQGNSAPDKSGLPSDRFSAERTGGSVSTLTIQRTQQEDSAVYLCASSLYLNTDTQYFGPGTRLTVL.

The rearrangement uses TRBV2 and TRBJ2-7; 9 bases are shared with TRBD2. Per the germline V gene, CDR1 is SNHLY and CDR2 is FYNNEI. After removal of 3 bases from V and 3 bases from J, the junction contained 3 bases not matched to a gene. The CDR3 loop spans 14 amino acids. Written as DNA, the CDR3 is TGTGCCAGCAGTGAGGAGCGGGGGGTCTACGAGCAGTACTTC. This translates into CASSEERGVYEQYF.

The rearrangement links TRBV11-3 to TRBJ2-3; D uncertain. V lost 5 bases and J 2 bases, leaving 5 bases between the germline ends. This CDR3 region has 12 residues. Germline V gene data show CDR1 as SGHNT and CDR2 as YENEEA. CDR3 sequence (DNA): TGTGCCAGCAGCGTCCACACAGATACGCAGTATTTT. It yields the protein CASSVHTDTQYF.

This sequence joins TRBV7-2 and TRBJ1-2, with D possibly TRBD1 on 5 matching bases. V lost 5 bases and J 5 bases, leaving 15 bases between the germline ends. This CDR3 is 14 amino acids long. The germline V gene has CDR1 SGHTA and CDR2 FQGNSA. CDR3 coding DNA: TGTGCCAGCAGCCCCCGGGGGGAAGTTTATGGCTACACCTTC. Translated, it gives CASSPRGEVYGYTF.

The V and J genes are TRBV19 and TRBJ2-6; D possibly corresponds to TRBD2 (6 bases). V lost 3 bases, J lost 0 bases, and 9 bases lay in between. Germline loops: CDR1 LNHDA, CDR2 SQIVND (reference sequence). This CDR3 comprises 16 residues. The CDR3 DNA follows: TGTGCCAGTAGTATTGGCGGGACCTCTGGGGCCAACGTCCTGACTTTC. It encodes CASSIGGTSGANVLTF.

This chain uses TRBV7-2 with TRBJ2-3, with 9 bases identical to TRBD2. V trimming: 6 bases; J trimming: 4 bases; junction bases outside the gene matches: 11. There are 16 residues in the CDR3. Germline V gene data show CDR1 as SGHTA and CDR2 as FQGNSA. The CDR3 reads CASRQAGSGRSDTQYF. The CDR3 bases are TGTGCCAGCAGACAGGCGGGTAGCGGGAGATCAGATACGCAGTATTTT.

This clone occurred a few times. The gene calls are TRBV10-2 and TRBJ1-5, with D unresolved. Trimming left V 3 bases short and J 6 bases short, with 12 bases between. Germline CDR1 is WSHSY and CDR2 is SAAADI. CDR3 length: 14 residues. CDR3 sequence reads: CASSEKEGIQPQHF. The CDR3 nucleotides read TGCGCCAGCAGTGAAAAGGAAGGGATTCAGCCCCAGCATTTT.

This rearrangement joins TRBV9 to TRBJ1-4, with no clear D. Germline V gene data show CDR1 as SGDLS and CDR2 as YYNGEE. The V end lost 0 bases, the J end lost 9 bases, and 9 bases lay between the germline ends. CDR3 size: 13 residues. This chain's CDR3 is CASSVAEGQKLFF. The CDR3 coding sequence is TGTGCCAGCAGCGTAGCCGAGGGCCAAAAACTGTTTTTT.

A remark on this clone: At one end the junction does not follow the germline gene, possibly because of a read error. This chain joins TRBV7-7 and TRBJ2-1; perhaps TRBD2 as D (5 bases). Germline V lookup: CDR1 SSHAT, CDR2 FNYEAQ (reference sequence). The CDR3 is 16 residues long. CDR3 region: CASSPTSGTSYNEQFF. In DNA, the CDR3 is TGTGCTAGCAGCCCCACAAGCGGAACCTCCTACAATGAGCAGTTCTTC.

The chain is built from TRBV7-2 and TRBJ1-2; D unresolved. V was clipped by 2 bases and J by 2 bases, with 9 bases between them. CDR1 is SGHTA and CDR2 is FQGNSA in the germline V gene. The CDR3 extends over 14 amino acids. The CDR3 coding sequence is TGTGCCAGCAGCTTAACTATACCGAACTATGGCTACACCTTC. Translation: CASSLTIPNYGYTF. The whole variable domain, remainder taken from reference TRBV7-2 and TRBJ1-2, is GAGVSQSPSNKVTEKGKDVELRCDPISGHTALYWYRQSLGQGLEFLIYFQGNSAPDKSGLPSDRFSAERTGGSVSTLTIQRTQQEDSAVYLCASSLTIPNYGYTFGSGTRLTVV.